Shown below are 29 T cell receptor beta chains from a single sample sequenced in a study of T cells in narcolepsy. Only in-frame clones appear in the TCRdb table, and some are missing; sequencing was by immunoSEQ multiplex PCR. The profile shows 30,000 to 40,000 clones, around four fifths of them singletons. The sequenced sample was CD45RA- memory CD4+ T cells from PBMCs. The receptor source for this set is a human donor with narcolepsy.

This chain uses TRBV2 with TRBJ2-2, with D possibly TRBD1 on 5 matching bases. Germline values: CDR1 SNHLY, CDR2 FYNNEI. CDR3 length: 17 residues. Trimming stripped 4 bases from V and 7 bases from J, with 22 bases between. The CDR3 region has the DNA TGTGCCAGCAGTGCGGGCAGGGTGGTCAACGGTGGCGGGGAGCTGTTTTTT. The encoded protein is CASSAGRVVNGGGELFF.

The J gene is TRBJ2-7, the V gene TRBV4-3, with D perhaps matching TRBD2 (5 bases). The V end lost 0 bases, the J end lost 4 bases, and 16 bases lay between the germline ends. Germline loops: CDR1 LGHNA, CDR2 YSLEER. The CDR3 sequence is 16 residues long. This CDR3 is CASSQESILEGYEQYF. Written as DNA, the CDR3 is TGCGCCAGCAGCCAAGAATCTATCCTTGAGGGATACGAGCAGTACTTC.

The CDR3 DNA reads as TGTGCCTGGAGTGAACTAGCGGGATACGAGCAGTACTTC. This codes for CAWSELAGYEQYF. V and J are TRBV30 and TRBJ2-7; 10 positions match TRBD2. Germline V gene sequence: CDR1 GTSNPN, CDR2 SVGIG (reference sequence). There are 13 residues in the CDR3. V lost 1 base, J lost 4 bases, and 1 base stayed unmatched.

The chain is built from TRBV19 and TRBJ1-2, with D perhaps TRBD1 (5 bases). This CDR3 region has 15 residues. The V end lost 3 bases, the J end lost 4 bases, and 15 bases lay between the germline ends. Germline assignment: CDR1 LNHDA and CDR2 SQIVND (reference sequence). CDR3: CASSMSAGLSYGYTF. CDR3 DNA sequence: TGTGCCAGTAGTATGTCCGCAGGGTTGTCCTATGGCTACACCTTC.

J is TRBJ2-7 and V is TRBV19; TRBD1 aligns across 9 bases. After removal of 3 bases from V and 2 bases from J, the junction contained 8 bases not matched to a gene. The germline CDR1 and CDR2 sequences are LNHDA and SQIVND (reference sequence). There are 16 residues in the CDR3. The CDR3: CASSMLLGQGTYEQYF. CDR3 nucleotides: TGTGCCAGTAGTATGCTCCTCGGACAGGGGACCTACGAGCAGTACTTC.

The rearrangement links TRBV10-3 to TRBJ2-7; 9 bases match TRBD2. In germline, CDR1 is ENHRY, CDR2 SYGVKD. The V and J ends lost 10 bases and 0 bases, in that order; junction bases with no gene match: 4. The CDR3 is made up of 13 amino acids. The CDR3 DNA is TGTGCCAGCCGGACTAGCGACTCCTACGAGCAGTACTTC. Translating it yields CASRTSDSYEQYF.

This rearrangement joins TRBV5-1 to TRBJ1-3; no definite D call. CDR3 size: 15 residues. Between the trimmed V and J ends, which lost 2 bases and 4 bases, there was a span of 13 bases. Germline-derived CDR1 and CDR2 are SGHRS and YFSETQ. CDR3 sequence reads: CASSFGSNGGNTIYF. CDR3 sequence (DNA): TGCGCCAGCAGCTTCGGGTCAAATGGAGGAAACACCATATATTTT.

V is TRBV6-6 and J is TRBJ1-4; D may be TRBD1 (5 bases). CDR1 MNHNY and CDR2 SVGAGI come from the germline V gene (reference sequence). This CDR3 region has 16 residues. Trimming removed 6 bases from V and 0 bases from J, with 14 bases in between. The CDR3 DNA sequence: TGTGCCAGCAGACCCCCCCCGGGGGCAACTAATGAAAAACTGTTTTTT. Translation: CASRPPPGATNEKLFF.

This clone was seen only a few times. The CDR3 spells CASRLTRQPNSPLHF. CDR3 coding DNA: TGTGCCAGCAGGCTTACTCGACAGCCTAATTCACCCCTCCACTTT. This chain uses TRBV6-5 with TRBJ1-6; D possibly corresponds to TRBD1 (5 bases). V was trimmed by 6 bases and J by 6 bases, leaving 15 bases between them. This CDR3 spans 15 amino acids. Germline assignment: CDR1 MNHEY and CDR2 SVGAGI.

This clone was picked up one time. The V gene is TRBV6-1, the J gene TRBJ2-7; D may be TRBD2 (5 bases). The CDR3 length is 15 residues. The V end was cut by 5 bases, the J end by 0 bases, with 14 bases between. Germline V lookup: CDR1 MNHNS, CDR2 SASEGT. CDR3 residues: CASSLGGGYSYEQYF. The CDR3, as DNA: TGTGCCAGCAGTTTAGGAGGCGGATACTCCTACGAGCAGTACTTC.

The CDR3 DNA follows: TGTGCCAGCAGCTCAGGACTGGCCGGGGACGAGCAGTACTTC. Translated: CASSSGLAGDEQYF. The chain has TRBV7-2 and TRBJ2-7; maybe TRBD2 (5 bases). Germline V gene lookup returns CDR1 SGHTA and CDR2 FQGNSA. This CDR3 contains 14 residues. V lost 4 bases and J 5 bases, leaving 15 bases between the germline ends.

The V call is TRBV10-2, the J call TRBJ1-2, with D possibly TRBD1 on 5 matching bases. This CDR3 comprises 12 residues. V was clipped by 4 bases and J by 12 bases, with 15 bases between them. Germline CDR1 and CDR2: WSHSY and SAAADI. The CDR3 bases are TGCGCCAGCAGTGGAGAGGGGAAGGGTAACACCTTC. Translated: CASSGEGKGNTF.

The rearrangement links TRBV5-1 to TRBJ2-5; D not resolved. The germline gives CDR1 SGHRS, CDR2 YFSETQ. The V end was cut by 4 bases, the J end by 4 bases, with 17 bases between. The CDR3 is made up of 15 amino acids. In DNA form, the CDR3 reads TGCGCCAGCAGCCACGAGGACCCAAAGCGAGAGACCCAGTACTTC. Protein product: CASSHEDPKRETQYF.

This chain uses TRBV5-8 with TRBJ1-2, with D unclear. The V gene's germline CDR1 is SGHTS and CDR2 YDEGEE. The V end lost 3 bases, the J end lost 5 bases, and 14 bases lay between the germline ends. There are 14 residues in the CDR3. CDR3 in DNA: TGTGCCAGCAGCTCGCGGGTGGCGGGATATGGCTACACCTTC. Amino acids: CASSSRVAGYGYTF.

V gene TRBV2 combines with J gene TRBJ2-2; 7 bases are shared with TRBD1. The germline gives CDR1 SNHLY, CDR2 FYNNEI. This CDR3 has 15 amino acids. Unmatched junction bases numbered 4, after V lost 6 bases and J lost 0 bases. The CDR3 nucleotides are TGTGCCAGCAGGACCGGGACAGCGAACACCGGGGAGCTGTTTTTT. Encoded protein: CASRTGTANTGELFF.

This chain joins TRBV6-6 and TRBJ1-1; the D is unclear. Germline loops: CDR1 MNHNY, CDR2 SVGAGI (reference sequence). Trimming left V 4 bases short and J 0 bases short, with 12 bases between. The CDR3 consists of 15 residues. The CDR3 loop reads CASSSAVGMNTEAFF. The DNA for the CDR3 is TGTGCCAGCAGTTCCGCGGTAGGGATGAACACTGAAGCTTTCTTT.

On this clone itself: At the DNA level, this CDR3 is encoded by other sequences in the same sample as well. The chain combines TRBV19 with TRBJ2-1, with D maybe TRBD1 (6 bases). The V gene's germline CDR1 is LNHDA and CDR2 SQIVND (reference sequence). Trimming cost V 1 base and J 4 bases, with 11 bases left between them. The CDR3 loop spans 15 amino acids. The CDR3 reads CASSIGSGAYNEQFF. The CDR3 DNA follows: TGTGCCAGTAGTATAGGGTCAGGGGCGTACAATGAGCAGTTCTTC.

The chain is built from TRBV7-9 and TRBJ2-2; 12 bases fit TRBD1. CDR3 length equals 15 residues. From germline, CDR1 is SEHNR and CDR2 FQNEAQ (reference sequence). V was pared by 5 bases and J by 7 bases, with 5 bases of the junction left unmatched. CDR3 loop: CASSPGTGGNGELFF. In DNA, the CDR3 is TGTGCCAGCAGCCCCGGGACAGGGGGCAACGGGGAGCTGTTTTTT.

The chain is built from TRBV5-4 and TRBJ2-1; D possibly matches TRBD1 or TRBD2 (6 bases each). Trimming left V 2 bases short and J 2 bases short, with 11 bases between. Per germline, CDR1 SGHNT and CDR2 YYREEE (reference sequence). The CDR3 totals 15 residues. CDR3: CASSFGRGPYNEQFF. In DNA form, the CDR3 reads TGTGCCAGCAGCTTCGGTCGGGGGCCCTACAATGAGCAGTTCTTC. The full variable domain, with the rest looked up from reference TRBV5-4 and TRBJ2-1, is ETGVTQSPTHLIKTRGQQVTLRCSSQSGHNTVSWYQQALGQGPQFIFQYYREEENGRGNFPPRFSGLQFPNYSSELNVNALELDDSALYLCASSFGRGPYNEQFFGPGTRLTVL.

The genes are TRBV5-1 and TRBJ2-5; a weak D match, TRBD1 (6 bases). V was cut by 4 bases and J by 4 bases, with 14 bases left in between. The germline CDR1 and CDR2 sequences are SGHRS and YFSETQ. The CDR3 loop spans 14 amino acids. DNA of the CDR3: TGCGCCAGCAGCCTCCAGGGGCCCCCAGAGACCCAGTACTTC. Protein: CASSLQGPPETQYF.

The rearrangement links TRBV6-1 to TRBJ2-7; 8 nucleotides agree with TRBD1. The V and J ends lost 8 bases and 1 base, in that order; junction bases with no gene match: 7. Per germline, CDR1 MNHNS and CDR2 SASEGT. This CDR3 is built from 14 residues. The CDR3 loop is CASSKDRESYEQYF. DNA for the CDR3: TGTGCCAGCTCGAAGGACAGGGAATCCTACGAGCAGTACTTC.

The J gene is TRBJ1-2, the V gene TRBV5-5; D might be TRBD1 (5 bases). Trimming took 0 bases from V and 8 from J, leaving 11 bases between them. Germline loops: CDR1 SGHKS, CDR2 YYEKEE (reference sequence). The CDR3 covers 13 residues. In nucleotides, the CDR3 is TGTGCCAGCAGCTTGGAGGGGCAGGGAGGCTACACCTTC. It specifies CASSLEGQGGYTF.

This clone is deemed medium-sized. The J gene is TRBJ2-7, the V gene TRBV28, with 8 positions matching TRBD1. CDR1 is MDHEN and CDR2 is SYDVKM in the germline V gene. V dropped 5 bases and J dropped 2; count of bases not matched to a gene: 8. The CDR3 has 15 residues. CDR3 in amino acids: CASSPGQGYTYEQYF. The CDR3 nucleotides read TGTGCCAGCAGTCCCGGACAGGGTTATACCTACGAGCAGTACTTC. Filled out from reference TRBV28 and TRBJ2-7, the complete variable domain reads DVKVTQSSRYLVKRTGEKVFLECVQDMDHENMFWYRQDPGLGLRLIYFSYDVKMKEKGDIPEGYSVSREKKERFSLILESASTNQTSMYLCASSPGQGYTYEQYFGPGTRLTVT.

This clone was observed once. The rearrangement uses TRBV5-1 and TRBJ2-1; 12 bases are a match to TRBD2. J lost 2 bases, V lost 3 bases, and 12 bases had no gene match. Germline CDR1 reads SGHRS; CDR2 reads YFSETQ. The CDR3 extends over 19 amino acids. CDR3 sequence reads: CASSYVTSGGSGAYNEQFF. The CDR3 DNA follows: TGCGCCAGCAGCTATGTGACTAGCGGGGGTTCGGGCGCCTACAATGAGCAGTTCTTC. Variable domain in full (rest from reference TRBV5-1 and TRBJ2-1): KAGVTQTPRYLIKTRGQQVTLSCSPISGHRSVSWYQQTPGQGLQFLFEYFSETQRNKGNFPGRFSGRQFSNSRSEMNVSTLELGDSALYLCASSYVTSGGSGAYNEQFFGPGTRLTVL.

There are a few counts of this clone. The chain links TRBV30 to TRBJ1-2; TRBD1 aligns across 7 bases. J was trimmed by 8 bases and V by 4 bases; bases with no gene match: 10. The length of the CDR3 is 13 residues. Germline CDR1 is GTSNPN and CDR2 is SVGIG (reference sequence). CDR3 in amino acids: CAWTPQGVAGYTF. As DNA, the CDR3 is TGTGCCTGGACTCCCCAGGGGGTGGCCGGCTACACCTTC.

The J gene is TRBJ2-5, the V gene TRBV9; D might be TRBD2 (5 bases). The DNA end is a closer match to TRBJ2-7, so the J assignment may be wrong. The CDR3 is 14 amino acids. Germline lookup yields CDR1 SGDLS and CDR2 YYNGEE. CDR3 protein: CASSVAPSLYEQYF. The CDR3 DNA follows: TGTGCCAGCAGCGTAGCTCCTAGCCTCTACGAGCAGTACTTC.

J is TRBJ2-7 and V is TRBV18; 7 bases line up with TRBD2. Germline CDR1 KGHSH, CDR2 LQKENI. This CDR3 is 14 amino acids long. V trimming: 3 bases; J trimming: 2 bases; junction bases outside the gene matches: 4. The DNA of the CDR3 is TGTGCCAGCTCACCTCTAGCGGCGGCCTACGAGCAGTACTTC. Its translation is CASSPLAAAYEQYF.

CDR3 sequence reads: CASSWDLGSGNSPLHF. CDR3 sequence (DNA): TGTGCCAGCAGCTGGGACCTGGGGTCGGGTAATTCACCCCTCCACTTT. J is TRBJ1-6 and V is TRBV5-6; D perhaps matches TRBD1 (5 bases). The CDR3 has 16 amino acids. CDR1 is SGHDT and CDR2 is YYEEEE in the germline V gene. With 3 bases removed from V and 6 bases from J, the gap between germline ends came to 16 bases.

The rearrangement links TRBV7-9 to TRBJ2-5; TRBD2 matches 11 bases. J was trimmed by 4 bases and V by 1 base; bases with no gene match: 2. CDR1 and CDR2 (germline): SEHNR, FQNEAQ (reference sequence). The CDR3 is 15 residues long. The CDR3 loop reads CASSLGLAGPETQYF. The CDR3 bases are TGTGCCAGCAGCTTAGGACTAGCGGGACCAGAGACCCAGTACTTC. The entire variable domain, with the rest obtained from reference TRBV7-9 and TRBJ2-5, is as follows: DTGVSQNPRHKITKRGQNVTFRCDPISEHNRLYWYRQTLGQGPEFLTYFQNEAQLEKSRLLSDRFSAERPKGSFSTLEIQRTEQGDSAMYLCASSLGLAGPETQYFGPGTRLLVL.